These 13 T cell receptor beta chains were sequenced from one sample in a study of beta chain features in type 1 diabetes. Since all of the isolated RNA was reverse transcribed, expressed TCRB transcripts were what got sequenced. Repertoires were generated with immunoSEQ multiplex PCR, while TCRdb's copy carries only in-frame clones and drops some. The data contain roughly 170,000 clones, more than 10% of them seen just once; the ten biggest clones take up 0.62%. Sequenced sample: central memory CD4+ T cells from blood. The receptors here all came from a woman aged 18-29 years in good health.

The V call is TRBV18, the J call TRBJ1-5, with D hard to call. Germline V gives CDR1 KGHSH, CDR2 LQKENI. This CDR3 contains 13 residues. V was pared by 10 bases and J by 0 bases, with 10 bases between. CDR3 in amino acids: CATSEGSNQPQHF. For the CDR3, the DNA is TGTGCCACCTCGGAGGGTAGCAATCAGCCCCAGCATTTT. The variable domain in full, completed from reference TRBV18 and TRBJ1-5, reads NAGVMQNPRHLVRRRGQEARLRCSPMKGHSHVYWYRQLPEEGLKFMVYLQKENIIDESGMPKERFSAEFPKEGPSILRIQQVVRGDSAAYFCATSEGSNQPQHFGDGTRLSIL.

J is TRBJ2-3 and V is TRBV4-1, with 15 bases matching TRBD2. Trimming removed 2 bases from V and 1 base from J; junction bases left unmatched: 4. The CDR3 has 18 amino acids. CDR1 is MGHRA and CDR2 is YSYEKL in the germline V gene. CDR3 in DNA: TGCGCCAGCAGCCAACCGGGACTAGCGGGAGGAGGCACAGATACGCAGTATTTT. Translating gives CASSQPGLAGGGTDTQYF.

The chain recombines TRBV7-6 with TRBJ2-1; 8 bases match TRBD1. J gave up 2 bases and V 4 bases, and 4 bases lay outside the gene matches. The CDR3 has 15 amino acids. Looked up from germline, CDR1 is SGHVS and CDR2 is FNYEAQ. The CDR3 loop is CASSSRQGPYNEQFF. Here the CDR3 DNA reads TGTGCCAGCAGCTCCCGACAGGGGCCCTACAATGAGCAGTTCTTC.

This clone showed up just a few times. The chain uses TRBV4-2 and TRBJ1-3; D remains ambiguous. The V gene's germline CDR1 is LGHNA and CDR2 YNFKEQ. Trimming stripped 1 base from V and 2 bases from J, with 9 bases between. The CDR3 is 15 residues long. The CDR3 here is CASSQGRVTGNTIYF. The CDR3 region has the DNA TGTGCCAGCAGCCAAGGAAGAGTAACTGGAAACACCATATATTTT.

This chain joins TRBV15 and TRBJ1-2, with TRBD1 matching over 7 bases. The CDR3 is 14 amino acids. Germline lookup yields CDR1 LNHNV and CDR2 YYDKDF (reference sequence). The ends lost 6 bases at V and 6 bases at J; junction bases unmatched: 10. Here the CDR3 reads CATSGTVRRDGYTF. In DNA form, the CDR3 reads TGTGCCACCAGTGGGACAGTTAGACGAGATGGCTACACCTTC.

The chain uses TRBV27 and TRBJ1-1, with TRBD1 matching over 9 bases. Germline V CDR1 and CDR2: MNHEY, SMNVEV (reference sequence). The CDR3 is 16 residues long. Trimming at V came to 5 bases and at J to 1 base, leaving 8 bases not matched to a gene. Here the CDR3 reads CASSPGTGNANTEAFF. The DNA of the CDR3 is TGTGCCAGCAGTCCCGGGACAGGGAATGCGAACACTGAAGCTTTCTTT.

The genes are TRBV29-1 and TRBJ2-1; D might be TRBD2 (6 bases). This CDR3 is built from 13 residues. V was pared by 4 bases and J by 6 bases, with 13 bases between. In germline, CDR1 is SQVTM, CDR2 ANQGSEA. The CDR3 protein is CSVGSTSFNEQFF. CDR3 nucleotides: TGCAGCGTTGGCTCCACTAGCTTCAATGAGCAGTTCTTC.

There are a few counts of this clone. CDR3 bases: TGTGCCAGCAGCTTAGCGAGAGCGGGAGGGCCGCAAAATGAGCAGTTCTTC. It encodes CASSLARAGGPQNEQFF. The J gene is TRBJ2-1, the V gene TRBV7-9; 10 positions match TRBD2. The CDR3 covers 17 residues. CDR1 is SEHNR and CDR2 is FQNEAQ in the germline V gene (reference sequence). The trim removed 0 bases at V and 7 bases at J, leaving 9 bases unmatched. The whole variable domain, filled in from reference TRBV7-9 and TRBJ2-1, reads DTGVSQNPRHKITKRGQNVTFRCDPISEHNRLYWYRQTLGQGPEFLTYFQNEAQLEKSRLLSDRFSAERPKGSFSTLEIQRTEQGDSAMYLCASSLARAGGPQNEQFFGPGTRLTVL.

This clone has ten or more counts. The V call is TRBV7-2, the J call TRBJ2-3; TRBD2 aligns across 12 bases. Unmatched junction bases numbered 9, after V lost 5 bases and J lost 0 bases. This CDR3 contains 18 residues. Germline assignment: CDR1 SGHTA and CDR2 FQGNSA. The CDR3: CASSVKLAGGPSTDTQYF. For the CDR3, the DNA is TGTGCCAGCAGCGTAAAGCTAGCGGGAGGGCCGAGCACAGATACGCAGTATTTT.

The CDR3 sequence is CASTLNREGKTQYF. DNA for the CDR3: TGTGCCAGCACCTTAAACAGGGAAGGGAAGACCCAGTACTTC. The rearrangement joins TRBV28 to TRBJ2-5, with D perhaps TRBD1 (6 bases). This CDR3 region has 14 residues. Germline CDR1 is MDHEN and CDR2 is SYDVKM. The V end lost 7 bases, the J end lost 6 bases, and 18 bases lay between the germline ends.

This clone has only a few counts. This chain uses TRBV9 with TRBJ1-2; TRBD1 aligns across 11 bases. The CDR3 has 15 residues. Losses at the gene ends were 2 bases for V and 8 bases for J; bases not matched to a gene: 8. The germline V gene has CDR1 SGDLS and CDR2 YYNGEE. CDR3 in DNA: TGTGCCAGCAGCGTCCCCATGGGACAGGGGGGCGGCTACACCTTC. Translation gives CASSVPMGQGGGYTF.

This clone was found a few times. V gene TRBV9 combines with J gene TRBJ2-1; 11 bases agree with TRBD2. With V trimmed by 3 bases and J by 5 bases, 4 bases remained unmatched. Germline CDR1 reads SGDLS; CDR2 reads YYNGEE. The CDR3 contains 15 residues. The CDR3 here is CASSAPGLADNEQFF. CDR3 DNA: TGTGCCAGCAGCGCCCCGGGACTAGCGGACAATGAGCAGTTCTTC.

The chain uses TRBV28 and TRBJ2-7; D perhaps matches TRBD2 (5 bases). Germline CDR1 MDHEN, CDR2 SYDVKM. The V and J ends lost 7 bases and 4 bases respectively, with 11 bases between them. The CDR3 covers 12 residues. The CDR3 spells CASMRERYEQYF. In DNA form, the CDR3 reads TGTGCCAGCATGAGGGAAAGGTACGAGCAGTACTTC.